Shown below are 30 T cell receptor beta chains from a single sample sequenced in a study of Ad26.COV2.S vaccination and SARS-CoV-2 variants. Treatment described: 15 to 20 received Ad26.COV2.S at low or high dose, single or two shots; 5 received placebo; per-sample allocation not given. Sampling was performed 63 days after the first vaccine or placebo injection. Repertoires were generated with immunoSEQ multiplex PCR, while TCRdb's copy carries only in-frame clones and drops some. The sample lists about 320,000 clones, around four fifths occurring once. The sample consisted of peripheral blood, taken in a trial of Ad26.COV2.S vaccine versus placebo. The receptors were gathered from a person between 18 and 60 years old who received the Ad26.COV2.S COVID-19 vaccine or a placebo.

This chain links TRBV3-1 (or the pseudogene TRBV3-2) with TRBJ2-4; D call uncertain. Germline values: CDR1 LGHDT, CDR2 YNNKEL (reference sequence). The CDR3 sequence is 12 residues long. Trimming shortened V by 2 bases and J by 5 bases, and 4 bases separated the two germline ends. The CDR3 loop is CASSQWENIQYF. Written as DNA, the CDR3 is TGTGCCAGCAGCCAATGGGAAAACATTCAGTACTTC.

This CDR3 reads CASSGLGNTGELFF. For the CDR3, the DNA is TGCGCCAGCAGTGGCCTGGGTAACACCGGGGAGCTGTTTTTT. The V call is TRBV10-2, the J call TRBJ2-2, with D unresolved. The V gene's germline CDR1 is WSHSY and CDR2 SAAADI. The CDR3 is made up of 14 amino acids. Trimming stripped 4 bases from V and 2 bases from J, with 8 bases between.

CDR3 DNA sequence: TGTGCCAGCATCGGCGGGGGGGCCTTCTCTAATGAGCAGTTCTTC. It is translated as CASIGGGAFSNEQFF. The chain has TRBV28 and TRBJ2-1, with 9 bases fitting TRBD2. The CDR3 loop spans 15 amino acids. The junction had 11 bases not matched to a gene; V was cut back by 7 bases and J by 7 bases. The germline V gene has CDR1 MDHEN and CDR2 SYDVKM.

With respect to this clone: Relative to the germline gene, one junction end is altered; a read error may explain this. Within the sample, other DNA sequences also encode this same CDR3. The V call is TRBV5-1, the J call TRBJ1-3; D is unclear. The CDR3 is 16 amino acids. CDR1 and CDR2 from the germline V gene are SGHRS and YFSETQ. DNA of the CDR3: TGCGCCAGCAGCTTGACCCCTGGGTCCTCTGGAAACACTATATATTTT. This gives the protein CASSLTPGSSGNTIYF. Together with reference TRBV5-1 and TRBJ1-3, the CDR3 gives the full variable domain: KAGVTQTPRYLIKTRGQQVTLSCSPISGHRSVSWYQQTPGQGLQFLFEYFSETQRNKGNFPGRFSGRQFSNSRSEMNVSTLELGDSALYLCASSLTPGSSGNTIYFGEGSWLTVV.

CDR3 nucleotides: TGTGCCATCATCCCTGGAGCTGGGGCCAACGTCCTGACTTTC. Protein product: CAIIPGAGANVLTF. This chain connects TRBV10-3 to TRBJ2-6; D is unresolved. Germline V gene sequence: CDR1 ENHRY, CDR2 SYGVKD. This CDR3 region has 14 residues. Trimming shortened V by 7 bases and J by 2 bases, and 9 bases separated the two germline ends.

This chain joins TRBV16 and TRBJ1-6; D is unclear. This CDR3 has 14 amino acids. V lost 4 bases to trimming and J lost 7 bases, with 11 bases between them. The germline V gene encodes CDR1 KGHSY and CDR2 FQNENV. CDR3: CASSPKGGNSPLHF. CDR3 sequence (DNA): TGTGCCAGCAGCCCCAAGGGTGGGAATTCACCCCTCCACTTT.

This sequence joins TRBV5-1 and TRBJ2-1; D may be TRBD2 (7 bases). The CDR3 runs 16 residues. V shed 4 bases and J shed 2 bases, with 16 bases lying between them. The germline V gene has CDR1 SGHRS and CDR2 YFSETQ. As DNA, the CDR3 is TGCGCCAGCAGCAATGGGGCGGGGGACACCTACAATGAGCAGTTCTTC. Translated, it gives CASSNGAGDTYNEQFF.

V gene TRBV15 combines with J gene TRBJ1-6, with a possible D match to TRBD1 (5 bases). The CDR3 has 17 residues. Deletions cut 2 bases from V and 10 bases from J, with 21 bases between. The germline V gene has CDR1 LNHNV and CDR2 YYDKDF (reference sequence). The CDR3 region has the DNA TGTGCCACCAGCAGACTCCGGGAGGGACGGCCGTTATCACCCCTCCACTTT. Amino acids: CATSRLREGRPLSPLHF.

This rearrangement joins TRBV5-6 to TRBJ2-7, with TRBD2 matching 11 bases. V shed 0 bases and J 7 bases; nucleotides not matched to a gene: 12. CDR3 length: 17 residues. Germline lookup yields CDR1 SGHDT and CDR2 YYEEEE. In DNA form, the CDR3 reads TGTGCCAGCAGCTTGGCTAGCGGGGGGCCCCTTTTCGGGGAGCAGTACTTC. Translating gives CASSLASGGPLFGEQYF.

V usage is TRBV2 and J usage is TRBJ1-1; no clear D. This CDR3 comprises 15 residues. The germline V gene encodes CDR1 SNHLY and CDR2 FYNNEI. Trimming left V 5 bases short and J 4 bases short, with 17 bases between. The CDR3 is CASSPRKVGGTEAFF. As DNA, the CDR3 is TGTGCCAGCAGTCCACGAAAGGTTGGAGGCACTGAAGCTTTCTTT.

V is TRBV19 and J is TRBJ1-3; the D is unclear. Germline lookup yields CDR1 LNHDA and CDR2 SQIVND (reference sequence). This CDR3 has 13 amino acids. V shed 7 bases and J shed 0 bases, with 7 bases lying between them. The CDR3 DNA follows: TGTGCCAGTACAGCTAACTCTGGAAACACCATATATTTT. It encodes CASTANSGNTIYF.

The rearrangement links TRBV2 to TRBJ2-6, with 7 bases fitting TRBD1. V gave up 6 bases and J gave up 4 bases; unmatched junction bases: 6. Germline CDR1 reads SNHLY; CDR2 reads FYNNEI. The CDR3 is 15 residues long. This chain's CDR3 is CASRTGASGANVLTF. The DNA for the CDR3 is TGTGCCAGCAGAACAGGGGCCTCCGGGGCCAACGTCCTGACTTTC.

The J gene is TRBJ2-3, the V gene TRBV9; D gene unclear. V was shortened by 2 bases and J by 1 base, with 8 bases between the two germline ends. The CDR3 totals 14 residues. CDR1 is SGDLS and CDR2 is YYNGEE in the germline V gene. CDR3 bases: TGTGCCAGCAGCGTTCAATGGGGCACAGATACGCAGTATTTT. It is translated as CASSVQWGTDTQYF.

J is TRBJ2-2 and V is TRBV11-3; D is uncertain. V lost 7 bases to trimming and J lost 1 base, with 10 bases between them. CDR1 and CDR2 (germline): SGHNT, YENEEA. The CDR3 loop spans 14 amino acids. The DNA of the CDR3 is TGTGCCAGCACCCTTCTCCGGAACACCGGGGAGCTGTTTTTT. This codes for CASTLLRNTGELFF.

This sequence joins TRBV5-4 and TRBJ2-1; 8 nucleotides agree with TRBD2. V lost 4 bases, J lost 8 bases, and 20 bases stayed unmatched. Germline V gene sequence: CDR1 SGHNT, CDR2 YYREEE (reference sequence). This CDR3 is 18 amino acids long. Written as DNA, the CDR3 is TGTGCCAGCAGCCCCCCCGAGGCAGCGGGGGCCTCTAGGGATGAGCAGTTCTTC. It codes for CASSPPEAAGASRDEQFF.

This sequence joins TRBV28 and TRBJ2-7; 13 bases are shared with TRBD2. Germline V gene lookup returns CDR1 MDHEN and CDR2 SYDVKM. CDR3 length: 15 amino acids. Losses at the gene ends were 5 bases for V and 7 bases for J; bases not matched to a gene: 8. DNA for the CDR3: TGTGCCAGCAGTCCAACTAGCGGGGGGGCGAGAGAGCAGTACTTC. This encodes CASSPTSGGAREQYF.

This chain uses TRBV12-3 or TRBV12-4 with TRBJ2-1, with TRBD1 matching 7 bases. V lost 2 bases to trimming and J lost 8 bases; unmatched junction nucleotides: 3. This CDR3 spans 13 amino acids. The CDR3 bases are TGTGCCAGCAGTTTAACAGGGGTGGATGAGCAGTTCTTC. Translating gives CASSLTGVDEQFF.

This clone was seen at least ten times. The chain carries TRBV2 and TRBJ1-2; D gene ambiguous. This CDR3 has 14 residues. Per germline, CDR1 SNHLY and CDR2 FYNNEI. The germline V and J ends were trimmed by 1 base and 0 bases, with 6 bases remaining between them. The chain's CDR3 is CASSEEGANYGYTF. CDR3 DNA sequence: TGTGCCAGCAGTGAAGAAGGTGCTAACTATGGCTACACCTTC.

The rearrangement joins TRBV27 to TRBJ1-6, with a weak D call TRBD1 (5 bases). Germline V gene data show CDR1 as MNHEY and CDR2 as SMNVEV (reference sequence). This CDR3 is built from 18 residues. The V end was cut by 3 bases, the J end by 5 bases, with 20 bases between. The CDR3 loop reads CASSFLVGREENNSPLHF. CDR3 bases: TGTGCCAGCAGTTTCCTCGTCGGCAGGGAGGAAAATAATTCACCCCTCCACTTT.

The V gene is TRBV7-2, the J gene TRBJ2-5, with 11 bases matching TRBD1. CDR1 and CDR2 from the germline V gene are SGHTA and FQGNSA. The J segment lost 5 bases and the V segment lost 5 bases, leaving 7 bases of the junction unmatched. There are 15 residues in the CDR3. CDR3 DNA sequence: TGTGCCAGCAGCCTAGAGGGACAGGGGGTGGAGACCCAGTACTTC. Translation gives CASSLEGQGVETQYF.

The V and J genes are TRBV4-1 and TRBJ2-1, with 8 nucleotides matching TRBD2. Germline trimming cut 1 base from V and 2 bases from J; bases unmatched to any gene: 4. From germline, CDR1 is MGHRA and CDR2 YSYEKL. This CDR3 comprises 16 residues. The CDR3 sequence is CASSQAGTRAYNEQFF. CDR3 nucleotides: TGCGCCAGCAGCCAAGCCGGGACTAGAGCCTACAATGAGCAGTTCTTC.

This chain joins TRBV6-1 and TRBJ1-6; possibly TRBD1 for D (6 bases). The CDR3 runs 16 residues. V was trimmed by 4 bases and J by 9 bases, leaving 19 bases between them. Per germline, CDR1 MNHNS and CDR2 SASEGT. The CDR3 DNA sequence: TGTGCCAGCAGTGTTCACAGGGATAGAGGTAGTTCACCCCTCCACTTT. Amino acid sequence: CASSVHRDRGSSPLHF.

The V call is TRBV19, the J call TRBJ1-1, with D uncertain. The CDR3 extends over 13 amino acids. The V end was cut by 5 bases, the J end by 0 bases, with 7 bases between. From germline, CDR1 is LNHDA and CDR2 SQIVND (reference sequence). This CDR3 is CASSLTVNTEAFF. For the CDR3, the DNA is TGTGCCAGTAGTCTAACAGTGAACACTGAAGCTTTCTTT.

The chain employs TRBV24-1 and TRBJ2-1; 8 bases map to TRBD2. The trim removed 3 bases at V and 4 bases at J, leaving 1 base unmatched. This CDR3 comprises 14 residues. Germline values: CDR1 KGHDR, CDR2 SFDVKD. The CDR3 DNA reads as TGTGCCACCAGTGATCAGCGGGGGTACAATGAGCAGTTCTTC. Its translation: CATSDQRGYNEQFF.

This rearrangement joins TRBV2 to TRBJ1-6; 10 bases match TRBD1. The CDR3 extends over 13 amino acids. Looked up from germline, CDR1 is SNHLY and CDR2 is FYNNEI. V was pared by 6 bases and J by 13 bases, with 6 bases of the junction left unmatched. This CDR3 reads CASRTGGRDPLHF. CDR3 in DNA: TGTGCCAGCAGGACAGGGGGCAGGGATCCCCTCCACTTT.

As DNA, the CDR3 is TGTGCCAGCAAGCGGGGGAAGAACTATGGCTACACCTTC. Translated, it gives CASKRGKNYGYTF. The V and J genes are TRBV19 and TRBJ1-2; tentative D call: TRBD1 (5 bases). Germline assignment: CDR1 LNHDA and CDR2 SQIVND (reference sequence). The CDR3 contains 13 residues. Trimming stripped 9 bases from V and 2 bases from J, with 13 bases between.

This clone has more than one count but fewer than ten. The V gene is TRBV27, the J gene TRBJ2-7; 7 bases map to TRBD1. Germline V lookup: CDR1 MNHEY, CDR2 SMNVEV (reference sequence). CDR3 length equals 19 residues. J was trimmed by 2 bases and V by 2 bases; bases with no gene match: 18. The CDR3 loop is CASSLIRPIQGQPPYEQYF. CDR3 in DNA: TGTGCCAGCAGTTTAATTAGGCCAATACAGGGACAGCCCCCCTACGAGCAGTACTTC.

This chain uses TRBV11-2 with TRBJ2-1; possible D gene TRBD2, 6 bases. Germline lookup yields CDR1 SGHAT and CDR2 FQNNGV. Trimming cost V 5 bases and J 4 bases, with 18 bases left between them. The CDR3 contains 16 residues. CDR3 in amino acids: CASSPVGGVIYNEQFF. The CDR3 coding sequence is TGTGCCAGCAGCCCTGTTGGCGGGGTAATTTACAATGAGCAGTTCTTC.

V gene TRBV10-3 combines with J gene TRBJ1-2; D may be TRBD1 (5 bases). Trimming removed 4 bases at V and 8 bases at J, with 17 bases between. The CDR3 runs 14 residues. Germline V gives CDR1 ENHRY, CDR2 SYGVKD. The chain's CDR3 is CAISAVGGGKGYTF. CDR3 bases: TGTGCCATCAGTGCCGTTGGCGGGGGAAAGGGCTACACCTTC.

The chain links TRBV6-6 to TRBJ1-4; D not resolved. Trimming left V 6 bases short and J 7 bases short, with 12 bases between. The V gene's germline CDR1 is MNHNY and CDR2 SVGAGI (reference sequence). CDR3 size: 13 residues. DNA for the CDR3: TGTGCCAGCAGAATCCGGGATTCTGAAAAACTGTTTTTT. Protein: CASRIRDSEKLFF.